These 24 T cell receptor beta chains were all obtained from the same sample, sequenced in a study of CD8+CD57+ T cells in acquired aplastic anemia (dated by TCRdb to 2016 to 2019). The sequencer was an Illumina HiSeq 2000. Genomic DNA was used as template for profiling of TCR beta VDJ combinations and CDR3 sequences. TCRdb reworked the public reads: Q25 trimming with fastp, MiXCR clone assembly, productive beta chains retained. Merged by CDR3 protein, the rows form single entries marked with the most common genes and DNA. The sample contains fewer than 250,000 distinct CDR3 sequences, around 45% of them found a single time. Of the sample, over 7.5% is held by the ten largest clones. Patients chosen for sequencing had shown expansion of CD8+CD57+ cells by flow cytometry. The material sequenced was sorted CD4+, CD8+, or CD8+CD57+ T cells (not recorded which) from PBMCs. All receptors derive from a human donor with aplastic anemia.

This clonotype was seen once. J is TRBJ2-7 and V is TRBV12-5; 10 bases map to TRBD1. CDR3 length: 15 amino acids. CDR1 LGHNT and CDR2 FRNRAP come from the germline V gene. DNA for the CDR3: TGTGCCAGCAGTTCTACCGGACAGGGGGTCGACGAGCAGTACTTC. Amino acid sequence: CASSSTGQGVDEQYF. Filled out from reference TRBV12-5 and TRBJ2-7, the complete variable domain reads DARVTQTPRHKVTEMGQEVTMRCQPILGHNTVFWYRQTMMQGLELLAYFRNRAPLDDSGMPKDRFSAEMPDATLATLKIQPSEPRDSAVYFCASSSTGQGVDEQYFGPGTRLTVT.

This clonotype was seen a handful of times. This chain connects TRBV20-1 to TRBJ2-5; 7 nucleotides match TRBD1. The CDR3 is 12 residues long. Germline CDR1 reads DFQATT; CDR2 reads SNEGSKA (reference sequence). J lost 4 bases, V lost 3 bases, and 2 bases had no gene match. For the CDR3, the DNA is TGCAGTGCTAGGAGGGGGCGAGAGACCCAGTACTTC. Amino acid sequence: CSARRGRETQYF.

The chain links TRBV27 to TRBJ1-2, with 8 bases fitting TRBD1. Germline CDR1 and CDR2: MNHEY and SMNVEV (reference sequence). This CDR3 is 16 amino acids long. The V segment lost 5 bases and the J segment 4 bases; nucleotides outside the gene matches: 12. The CDR3 DNA reads TGTGCCAGCAGTCTGCGAGAGACAGGGGAGGGCTATGGCTACACCTTC. As protein: CASSLRETGEGYGYTF.

This chain joins TRBV12-5 and TRBJ2-1; a possible D gene is TRBD1 (6 bases). V was cut by 4 bases and J by 6 bases, with 16 bases left in between. Germline CDR1 is LGHNT and CDR2 is FRNRAP. The CDR3 runs 15 residues. The CDR3 bases are TGTGCTAGTGGTTCCCCCCTCGGGACACTCAATGAGCAGTTCTTC. Protein product: CASGSPLGTLNEQFF.

Comments on this clonotype: This sequence may be a read error, since a much larger clone differs from it by one base. This rearrangement joins TRBV7-9 to TRBJ2-7; the D gene is possibly TRBD2 (7 bases). CDR1 and CDR2 from the germline V gene are SEHNR and FQNEAQ (reference sequence). CDR3 length equals 16 residues. CDR3 loop: CAGSPPGGRGRYEQYF. The CDR3 DNA reads as TGTGCCGGCAGCCCCCCCGGGGGGCGGGGGAGGTACGAGCAGTACTTC.

This clonotype was observed at least ten times. The gene calls are TRBV20-1 and TRBJ2-3; D is uncertain. The CDR3 loop spans 12 amino acids. The germline CDR1 and CDR2 sequences are DFQATT and SNEGSKA (reference sequence). Trimming took 5 bases from V and 4 from J, leaving 10 bases between them. The CDR3 coding sequence is TGCAGTGCTTTCCGAGTCTCAGATACGCAGTATTTT. Its protein is CSAFRVSDTQYF.

In its sample, this clonotype was seen many times. The rearrangement uses TRBV9 and TRBJ1-6, with D perhaps TRBD1 (6 bases). In germline, CDR1 is SGDLS, CDR2 YYNGEE. The V and J ends lost 0 bases and 8 bases respectively, with 12 bases between them. The CDR3 is made up of 15 amino acids. The CDR3 loop is CASSVGTARDSPLHF. CDR3 sequence (DNA): TGTGCCAGCAGCGTAGGGACAGCCAGAGATTCACCCCTCCACTTT.

In this sample, this clonotype turned up many times. The chain joins TRBV11-2 to TRBJ2-7; no clear D gene. Germline CDR1 SGHAT, CDR2 FQNNGV. V lost 0 bases to trimming and J lost 0 bases, with 9 bases between them. The CDR3 covers 15 residues. CDR3: CASSLEAANSYEQYF. CDR3 DNA: TGTGCCAGCAGCTTAGAGGCAGCGAACTCCTACGAGCAGTACTTC.

There are many counts of this clonotype. The J gene is TRBJ2-3, the V gene TRBV9; no definite D call. CDR3 length: 12 amino acids. Germline lookup yields CDR1 SGDLS and CDR2 YYNGEE. Deletions cut 4 bases from V and 12 bases from J, with 15 bases between. CDR3 region: CASSPNSSPQYF. The CDR3 DNA follows: TGTGCCAGCAGCCCCAACTCGTCCCCCCAGTATTTT.

The chain employs TRBV7-2 and TRBJ2-7; 10 positions agree with TRBD2. The germline V gene encodes CDR1 SGHTA and CDR2 FQGNSA. V lost 1 base, J lost 6 bases, and 6 bases stayed unmatched. The CDR3 extends over 15 amino acids. CDR3 region: CASSLDASGGFEQYF. The DNA for the CDR3 is TGTGCCAGCAGCTTAGACGCTAGCGGGGGATTCGAGCAGTACTTC.

Concerning this clonotype: This may be a read error: a much more frequent sequence differs by one nucleotide. The chain recombines TRBV5-1 with TRBJ2-1, with TRBD2 matching over 13 bases. Germline CDR1 is SGHRS and CDR2 is YFSETQ. V lost 0 bases, J lost 5 bases, and 11 bases stayed unmatched. The CDR3 spans 19 residues. DNA for the CDR3: TGCGCCAGCAGCTTGGCCATACTAGCGGGAGGGAATGCTCACAATGAGCAGTTCTTC. Translating it yields CASSLAILAGGNAHNEQFF.

At least ten counts were recorded for this clonotype. The V gene is TRBV10-3, the J gene TRBJ1-6; maybe TRBD1 (5 bases). The CDR3 runs to 16 residues. Looked up from germline, CDR1 is ENHRY and CDR2 is SYGVKD. Trimming pared 8 bases from V and 0 bases from J, leaving 14 bases between. CDR3 DNA: TGTGCCATCTCGGGGGTCGAATCCTCCTATAATTCACCCCTCCACTTT. Amino acid sequence: CAISGVESSYNSPLHF.

This clonotype showed up many times. The rearrangement links TRBV7-8 to TRBJ2-7; D is possibly TRBD1 (6 bases). The CDR3 spans 14 residues. With 3 bases removed from V and 6 bases from J, the gap between germline ends came to 15 bases. Germline V CDR1 and CDR2: SGHVS, FQNEAQ. CDR3: CASSFRGPVGEQYV. Written as DNA, the CDR3 is TGTGCCAGCAGCTTCAGGGGACCGGTCGGCGAGCAGTACGTC.

There are many counts of this clonotype. The gene calls are TRBV6-6 and TRBJ2-7, with 8 positions matching TRBD2. The CDR3 sequence is 14 residues long. In germline, CDR1 is MNHNY, CDR2 SVGAGI (reference sequence). The V and J ends lost 6 bases and 6 bases, in that order; junction bases with no gene match: 10. In DNA, the CDR3 is TGTGCCAGCAGAACAACGGGACTAGACGGCGAGCAGTACTTC. Residues: CASRTTGLDGEQYF.

To note about this clonotype: A much larger clone lies one base from this, so it may be a read error. The genes are TRBV6-5 and TRBJ1-1, with TRBD1 matching 7 bases. Per the germline V gene, CDR1 is MNHEY and CDR2 is SVGAGI. The V gene end was trimmed by 5 bases and the J gene end by 1 base; junction bases not matched to a gene: 7. The CDR3 extends over 15 amino acids. In DNA form, the CDR3 reads TGTGCCAGCAGTGACGAGACAGGGACGAACACTGAAGCTTTCTTT. It translates to CASSDETGTNTEAFF.

This clonotype appeared once. The chain links TRBV15 to TRBJ1-3; 8 nucleotides match TRBD1. The length of the CDR3 is 17 residues. The trim removed 1 base at V and 4 bases at J, leaving 9 bases unmatched. Germline CDR1 and CDR2: LNHNV and YYDKDF (reference sequence). The CDR3 DNA reads TGTGCCACCAGCAGAGTTGCGAGGACAGGGAGCGGAAACACCATATATTTT. Protein product: CATSRVARTGSGNTIYF.

This clonotype has just a few counts. A much more abundant neighbour one base away suggests this may be a read error. The CDR3 DNA reads as TGTGGCAGCAGCCCCGTAGGCCGTACTAGCGGGGGGGCCGGAGAGACCCAGTACTTC. Translated: CGSSPVGRTSGGAGETQYF. The J gene is TRBJ2-5, the V gene TRBV7-3; the match to TRBD2 covers 13 bases. Germline CDR1 is SGHTA and CDR2 is FQGTGA. The CDR3 extends over 19 amino acids. Full variable domain (missing parts from reference TRBV7-3 and TRBJ2-5): GAGVSQTPSNKVTEKGKYVELRCDPISGHTALYWYRQSLGQGPEFLIYFQGTGAADDSGLPNDRFFAVRPEGSVSTLKIQRTERGDSAVYLCGSSPVGRTSGGAGETQYFGPGTRLLVL.

The V and J genes are TRBV24-1 and TRBJ2-1, with D possibly being TRBD1 (5 bases). Trimming shortened V by 3 bases and J by 4 bases, and 12 bases separated the two germline ends. CDR1 is KGHDR, CDR2 SFDVKD, per germline. This CDR3 contains 15 residues. The CDR3 sequence: CATSDALTAYNEQFF. CDR3 nucleotides: TGTGCCACCAGTGATGCACTGACAGCATACAATGAGCAGTTCTTC.

This clonotype has only one observation. The chain employs TRBV10-1 and TRBJ1-1, with D maybe TRBD1 (6 bases). The CDR3 sequence is 14 residues long. Per germline, CDR1 WNHNN and CDR2 SYGVQD (reference sequence). V shed 0 bases and J shed 5 bases, with 10 bases lying between them. DNA of the CDR3: TGCGCCAGCAGTGAGTCTGGGCAGGGGACTGAAGCTTTCTTT. Amino acid sequence: CASSESGQGTEAFF.

This clonotype was detected many times. This chain's CDR3 is CASSVGYGGNGYTF. CDR3 nucleotide sequence: TGTGCCAGCAGCGTAGGATACGGGGGGAACGGCTACACCTTC. This chain joins TRBV9 and TRBJ1-2, with a weak D call TRBD1 (5 bases). The germline gives CDR1 SGDLS, CDR2 YYNGEE. The CDR3 length is 14 residues. Trimming took 0 bases from V and 8 from J, leaving 14 bases between them.

About this clonotype: The final CDR3 position lacks the conserved phenylalanine or tryptophan, pointing to a likely read error. The chain uses TRBV6-5 and TRBJ2-7; tentatively, D is TRBD2 (5 bases). From germline, CDR1 is MNHEY and CDR2 SVGAGI. Trimming pared 2 bases from V and 6 bases from J, leaving 8 bases between. The CDR3 runs to 12 residues. CDR3 bases: TGTGCCAGCAGTTACGAGGGCCGCGAGCAGTACTCC. Encoded protein: CASSYEGREQYS.

This clonotype has a count of ten or more. The chain employs TRBV29-1 and TRBJ2-7; either TRBD1 or TRBD2 may fit D (5 bases each). This CDR3 is 11 amino acids long. Germline CDR1 and CDR2: SQVTM and ANQGSEA. Trimming removed 7 bases at V and 3 bases at J, with 10 bases between. The CDR3 region has the DNA TGCAGCGCTGGGACGGACTACGAGCAGTACTTC. Residues: CSAGTDYEQYF.

V gene TRBV29-1 combines with J gene TRBJ2-7; D gene ambiguous. V was pared by 4 bases and J by 6 bases, with 13 bases between. The CDR3 is 12 residues long. Germline values: CDR1 SQVTM, CDR2 ANQGSEA. CDR3 sequence reads: CSVGNDAGEQYF. The DNA for the CDR3 is TGCAGCGTTGGTAACGACGCAGGCGAGCAGTACTTC.

The table lists this clonotype with a count of one. The V and J genes are TRBV2 and TRBJ2-7, with TRBD1 matching over 11 bases. Looked up from germline, CDR1 is SNHLY and CDR2 is FYNNEI. V gave up 6 bases and J gave up 0 bases; unmatched junction bases: 10. The CDR3 has 17 residues. The CDR3 DNA follows: TGTGCCAGCAGGAAAATACCGGGACAGGGGGTCTCCTACGAGCAGTACTTC. Protein: CASRKIPGQGVSYEQYF.